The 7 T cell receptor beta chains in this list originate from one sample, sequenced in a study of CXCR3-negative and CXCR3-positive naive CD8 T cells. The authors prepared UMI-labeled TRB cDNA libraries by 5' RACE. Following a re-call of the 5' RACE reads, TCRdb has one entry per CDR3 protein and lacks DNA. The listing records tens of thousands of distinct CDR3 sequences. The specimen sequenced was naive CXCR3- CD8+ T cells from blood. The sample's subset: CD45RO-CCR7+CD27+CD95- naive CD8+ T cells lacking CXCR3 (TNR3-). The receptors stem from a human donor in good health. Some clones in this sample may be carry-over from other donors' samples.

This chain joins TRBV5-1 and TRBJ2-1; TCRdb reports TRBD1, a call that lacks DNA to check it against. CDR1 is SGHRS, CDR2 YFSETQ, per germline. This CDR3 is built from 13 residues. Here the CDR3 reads CASSLGGGTEQFF.

CDR3 region: CASSSTSGGQGEQFF. This chain joins TRBV7-2 and TRBJ2-1; TCRdb returns TRBD2, unconfirmable since there is no DNA. CDR3 length equals 15 residues. Germline loops: CDR1 SGHTA, CDR2 FQGNSA.

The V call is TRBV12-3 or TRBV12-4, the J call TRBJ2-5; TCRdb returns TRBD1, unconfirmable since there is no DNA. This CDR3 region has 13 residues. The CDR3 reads CASRSGAEETQYF.

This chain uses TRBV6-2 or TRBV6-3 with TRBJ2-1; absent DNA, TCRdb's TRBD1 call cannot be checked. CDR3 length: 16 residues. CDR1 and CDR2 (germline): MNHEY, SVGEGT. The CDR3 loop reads CASSYSRTGGFDEQFF.

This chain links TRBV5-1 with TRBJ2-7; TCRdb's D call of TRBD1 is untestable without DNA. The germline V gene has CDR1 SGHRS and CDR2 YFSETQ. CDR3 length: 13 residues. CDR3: CASSWGTGNEQYF.

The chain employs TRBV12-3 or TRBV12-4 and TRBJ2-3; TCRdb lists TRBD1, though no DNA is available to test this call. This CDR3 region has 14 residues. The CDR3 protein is CASSTTGGTDTQYF.

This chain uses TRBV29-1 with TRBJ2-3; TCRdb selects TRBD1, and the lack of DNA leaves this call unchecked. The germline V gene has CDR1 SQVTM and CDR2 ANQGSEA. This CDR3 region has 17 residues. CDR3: CSVVGTGALLHTDTQYF.